The next 15 T cell receptor beta chains were all read from a single sample in a study of T cells after yellow fever vaccination. One entry per CDR3 protein, called by TCRdb with MiXCR from the 5' RACE reads. The table includes approximately 550,000 distinct CDR3 sequences, less than 20% detected once. The sequences come from PBMCs, collected 15 days after the yellow fever booster vaccination. The receptors stem from a man aged 30 to 39 who received the YFV17D yellow fever vaccine.

This rearrangement joins TRBV14 to TRBJ2-7; TRBD2 matches 7 bases. Germline V CDR1 and CDR2: SGHDN, FVKESK. J gave up 5 bases and V 1 base, and 17 bases lay outside the gene matches. This CDR3 region has 18 residues. CDR3 amino acids: CASSQVFAGVYNRDEQYF. The CDR3 coding sequence is TGTGCCAGCAGCCAAGTTTTTGCGGGAGTGTACAATCGGGACGAGCAGTACTTC.

This clonotype came up a few times. The chain couples TRBV7-9 to TRBJ2-2; 9 bases map to TRBD1. Germline CDR1 is SEHNR and CDR2 is FQNEAQ (reference sequence). Trimming cost V 7 bases and J 6 bases; bases outside gene matches: 9. The CDR3 consists of 15 residues. In nucleotides, the CDR3 is TGTGCCAGCAACCCCGGGACAGGGACCGCCGGGGAGCTGTTTTTT. Translated, it gives CASNPGTGTAGELFF.

The gene calls are TRBV9 and TRBJ2-7; TRBD1 matches at 12 bases. Trimming cost V 0 bases and J 9 bases; bases outside gene matches: 7. Germline V gene data show CDR1 as SGDLS and CDR2 as YYNGEE. The CDR3 sequence is 15 residues long. The CDR3 DNA sequence: TGTGCCAGCAGCGTAGGGTCGGGACAGGGGGCCGTGCAGTACTTC. Protein: CASSVGSGQGAVQYF.

This clonotype was counted between two and nine times. The chain is built from TRBV20-1 and TRBJ2-5; D might be TRBD2 (5 bases). With 8 bases removed from V and 5 bases from J, the gap between germline ends came to 24 bases. Germline V gene lookup returns CDR1 DFQATT and CDR2 SNEGSKA (reference sequence). The CDR3 length is 15 residues. CDR3 DNA: TGCAGTCGCCAATCACAAACGCGGGTTCGGGAGACCCAGTACTTC. Protein product: CSRQSQTRVRETQYF.

This sequence joins TRBV5-4 and TRBJ2-5, with TRBD2 matching 7 bases. With V trimmed by 5 bases and J by 1 base, 5 bases remained unmatched. CDR3 length equals 14 residues. The germline gives CDR1 SGHNT, CDR2 YYREEE (reference sequence). The CDR3 DNA reads as TGTGCCAGCAGGGAAGGGACTATCCAAGAGACCCAGTACTTC. Translating gives CASREGTIQETQYF.

The chain joins TRBV12-3 or TRBV12-4 to TRBJ1-4; 8 nucleotides align to TRBD1. The CDR3 has 15 residues. V lost 5 bases to trimming and J lost 4 bases; unmatched junction nucleotides: 6. This CDR3 is CASSAPGQDNEKLFF. CDR3 nucleotides: TGTGCCAGCAGTGCGCCGGGACAGGATAATGAAAAACTGTTTTTT.

The rearrangement joins TRBV7-9 to TRBJ1-1; D is uncertain. V lost 1 base and J 0 bases, leaving 6 bases between the germline ends. Germline V CDR1 and CDR2: SEHNR, FQNEAQ (reference sequence). The CDR3 has 14 residues. For the CDR3, the DNA is TGTGCCAGCAGCTTAGATCTTATGAACACTGAAGCTTTCTTT. It specifies CASSLDLMNTEAFF. Full variable domain (rest looked up from reference TRBV7-9 and TRBJ1-1): DTGVSQNPRHKITKRGQNVTFRCDPISEHNRLYWYRQTLGQGPEFLTYFQNEAQLEKSRLLSDRFSAERPKGSFSTLEIQRTEQGDSAMYLCASSLDLMNTEAFFGQGTRLTVV.

The chain has TRBV28 and TRBJ2-3; D is ambiguous. V was pared by 6 bases and J by 6 bases, with 4 bases between. Per the germline V gene, CDR1 is MDHEN and CDR2 is SYDVKM. CDR3 length: 10 residues. This chain's CDR3 is CASRQDTQYF. CDR3 sequence (DNA): TGTGCCAGCAGACAGGATACGCAGTATTTT.

The chain couples TRBV7-6 to TRBJ2-3, with TRBD2 matching 8 bases. The CDR3 is 16 residues long. V dropped 0 bases and J dropped 2; count of bases not matched to a gene: 4. Germline-derived CDR1 and CDR2 are SGHVS and FNYEAQ. The CDR3 here is CASSLADGRATDTQYF. The CDR3 DNA is TGTGCCAGCAGCTTAGCGGACGGGAGGGCCACAGATACGCAGTATTTT. Full variable domain (outside the CDR3, taken from reference TRBV7-6 and TRBJ2-3): GAGVSQSPRYKVTKRGQDVALRCDPISGHVSLYWYRQALGQGPEFLTYFNYEAQQDKSGLPNDRFSAERPEGSISTLTIQRTEQRDSAMYRCASSLADGRATDTQYFGPGTRLTVL.

This clonotype was detected only a few times. V is TRBV7-6 and J is TRBJ1-2; tentative D call: TRBD1 (5 bases). V was clipped by 1 base and J by 4 bases, with 13 bases between them. This CDR3 has 15 residues. Germline CDR1 and CDR2: SGHVS and FNYEAQ. The CDR3 coding sequence is TGTGCCAGCAGCTTAGTTTCAGGACACCTCTATGGCTACACCTTC. Residues: CASSLVSGHLYGYTF.

This rearrangement joins TRBV29-1 to TRBJ1-1; D uncertain. CDR1 and CDR2 from the germline V gene are SQVTM and ANQGSEA. The CDR3 contains 11 residues. V lost 4 bases and J lost 7, with 10 bases in between. The CDR3 is CSVGWLGEAFF. The CDR3 DNA reads TGCAGCGTTGGATGGTTGGGTGAAGCTTTCTTT.

In its sample, this clonotype was seen a few times. The CDR3 sequence is CASRRLANTGELFF. The DNA of the CDR3 is TGTGCCAGCCGACGACTAGCGAACACCGGGGAGCTGTTTTTT. The J gene is TRBJ2-2, the V gene TRBV6-2 or TRBV6-3; D perhaps matches TRBD2 (6 bases). V lost 8 bases and J 0 bases, leaving 10 bases between the germline ends. The CDR3 runs to 14 residues. Germline V gene lookup returns CDR1 MNHEY and CDR2 SVGEGT.

The chain combines TRBV30 with TRBJ2-4; maybe TRBD1 (5 bases). V was cut by 3 bases and J by 5 bases, with 14 bases left in between. Germline loops: CDR1 GTSNPN, CDR2 SVGIG (reference sequence). This CDR3 has 14 amino acids. The CDR3 nucleotides read TGTGCCTGGAGGGTATGGGGCCGGGAAAACATTCAGTACTTC. Residues: CAWRVWGRENIQYF.

This sequence joins TRBV28 and TRBJ2-7, with unresolved D. CDR3 length equals 13 residues. The germline gives CDR1 MDHEN, CDR2 SYDVKM. V shed 5 bases and J shed 6 bases, with 14 bases lying between them. The CDR3 loop reads CASSPPGRPEQYF. The CDR3 DNA is TGTGCCAGCAGTCCTCCGGGCCGCCCCGAGCAGTACTTC.

The rearrangement joins TRBV5-1 to TRBJ1-2; no firm D call. Deletions cut 0 bases from V and 4 bases from J, with 7 bases between. The CDR3 length is 13 residues. Germline V gene lookup returns CDR1 SGHRS and CDR2 YFSETQ. In nucleotides, the CDR3 is TGCGCCAGCAGCTTGGCCGCAGCCTATGGCTACACCTTC. Translation gives CASSLAAAYGYTF.